The clone carrying this T cell receptor (beta chain) was detected only once. Its antigen is not known. Method: immunoSEQ multiplex PCR; TCRdb's copy keeps in-frame clones and lacks some. The table records fewer than 80,000 clones, roughly 88% of them present only once. The data derive from a study of OX40 agonist ivuxolimab in advanced cancers. For the study at large: Patients received ivuxolimab, an agonistic anti-OX40 (CD134) antibody. General study findings and limits: On average, CD8+ T cells showed a greater number of expanded clones than CD4+.

The germline CDR1 and CDR2 sequences are KGHSH and LQKENI. There are 13 residues in the CDR3. The V and J ends lost 3 bases and 7 bases respectively, with 12 bases between them. The receptor comes from an adult with an advanced solid tumor such as melanoma, head and neck, liver or kidney cancer. The sequences come from CD4+ or CD8+ T cells sorted from blood, collected in a trial of the OX40 agonist ivuxolimab. V and J are TRBV18 and TRBJ2-5; D might be TRBD2 (6 bases). The CDR3 here is CASSPGQEGTQYF. DNA for the CDR3: TGTGCCAGCTCACCCGGCCAGGAGGGGACCCAGTACTTC.